This entry lists 7 T cell receptor beta chains sequenced from one sample in a study of cytomegalovirus exposure and HLA in healthy donors. Primers for the PCR totalled 60 Vbeta and 13 Jbeta. TCRdb keeps only in-frame clones here, not all; method: immunoSEQ multiplex PCR. Of 100,000 to 150,000 clones listed, roughly 80% are singletons. The sequenced sample consisted of PBMCs. All receptors come from a man in his thirties or forties in good health and CMV-seronegative.

This chain uses TRBV28 with TRBJ2-3, with D unresolved. The V gene's germline CDR1 is MDHEN and CDR2 SYDVKM. V dropped 5 bases and J dropped 1 base, with 16 bases sitting between them. This CDR3 spans 16 amino acids. CDR3 nucleotides: TGTGCCAGCAGTGCCTGGGCCGTCTTCGGCACAGATACGCAGTATTTT. This translates into CASSAWAVFGTDTQYF.

The chain links TRBV5-4 to TRBJ2-2, with 9 bases fitting TRBD2. There are 16 residues in the CDR3. V lost 0 bases, J lost 8 bases, and 8 bases stayed unmatched. Germline lookup yields CDR1 SGHNT and CDR2 YYREEE (reference sequence). In DNA form, the CDR3 reads TGTGCCAGCAGCTTGGTTGCGGGGGGGTCACTAGGGGAGCTGTTTTTT. Protein: CASSLVAGGSLGELFF.

The rearrangement joins TRBV6-6 to TRBJ2-7; TRBD1 agrees at 7 bases. The germline CDR1 and CDR2 sequences are MNHNY and SVGAGI (reference sequence). This CDR3 comprises 13 residues. Losses at the gene ends were 2 bases for V and 3 bases for J; bases not matched to a gene: 1. CDR3 DNA sequence: TGTGCCAGCAGTTACCGGGACAGCTACGAGCAGTACTTC. This codes for CASSYRDSYEQYF.

The V call is TRBV18, the J call TRBJ2-7, with 9 bases lining up with TRBD1. Trimming at V came to 5 bases and at J to 3 bases, leaving 11 bases not matched to a gene. This CDR3 has 16 residues. The germline gives CDR1 KGHSH, CDR2 LQKENI. The CDR3 DNA reads as TGTGCCAGCTCAGTAAGCACGGGACAGGGAATCTACGAGCAGTACTTC. Residues: CASSVSTGQGIYEQYF.

The rearrangement links TRBV12-5 to TRBJ2-1; 9 bases are shared with TRBD1. The CDR3 sequence is 16 residues long. V dropped 1 base and J dropped 10; count of bases not matched to a gene: 11. Germline values: CDR1 LGHNT, CDR2 FRNRAP. CDR3 residues: CASGLDPGQGVFEQFF. The DNA of the CDR3 is TGTGCTAGTGGTTTGGACCCGGGACAGGGTGTTTTCGAGCAGTTCTTC. Full variable domain (outside the CDR3, taken from reference TRBV12-5 and TRBJ2-1): DARVTQTPRHKVTEMGQEVTMRCQPILGHNTVFWYRQTMMQGLELLAYFRNRAPLDDSGMPKDRFSAEMPDATLATLKIQPSEPRDSAVYFCASGLDPGQGVFEQFFGPGTRLTVL.

The chain is built from TRBV21-1 and TRBJ1-5. TRBV21-1 is tagged as a pseudogene. The CDR3 runs 13 residues. The CDR3 loop is CASKGRNNQPQHF. CDR3 DNA sequence: TGTGCCAGCAAAGGGAGGAACAATCAGCCCCAGCATTTT.

The chain has TRBV19 and TRBJ2-4, with 9 bases lining up with TRBD1. After removal of 6 bases from V and 0 bases from J, the junction contained 12 bases not matched to a gene. The CDR3 has 18 amino acids. Germline loops: CDR1 LNHDA, CDR2 SQIVND (reference sequence). The CDR3 reads CASRVTGGVGRAKNIQYF. The CDR3 coding sequence is TGTGCCAGTAGGGTGACAGGGGGGGTAGGCCGAGCCAAAAACATTCAGTACTTC.